This T cell receptor (beta chain) was profiled in a study of blood T cell repertoires in COVID-19. Study-level background: Material from acute and convalescent COVID-19 was sourced from the United States, Italy and Spain. Sample material is recorded as cDNA or gDNA derived from T cells, B-cell-depleted T cells, or PBMCs.

Clones were read by immunoSEQ multiplex PCR, and TCRdb kept only the in-frame ones, dropping some. The sample carries almost 200,000 clones, roughly 80% recorded once. The CDR3 has 17 amino acids. The V and J ends lost 5 bases and 0 bases respectively, with 17 bases between them. CDR1 and CDR2 from the germline V gene are SGHTA and FQGNSA. The gene calls are TRBV7-2 and TRBJ1-5, with D perhaps TRBD1 (6 bases). Sequenced: peripheral blood. The sequence came from a man aged 60-69 years with COVID-19, enrolled during active disease. The CDR3 DNA follows: TGTGCCAGCAGCCGGTATGGGGGCCAGTCTAGCAATCAGCCCCAGCATTTT. This translates into CASSRYGGQSSNQPQHF.